This T cell receptor (beta chain) was captured in a study of T cell responses to AZD1222 COVID-19 vaccine. The V and J ends lost 6 bases and 5 bases respectively, with 19 bases between them. There are 15 residues in the CDR3. Germline CDR1 SQVTM, CDR2 ANQGSEA. The method was immunoSEQ multiplex PCR; TCRdb's version includes in-frame clones alone and lacks a portion of them. The table has 100,000 to 150,000 clones, 90% seen once. Sequenced here: peripheral blood, sampled on day 0 of AZD1222 vaccination. V gene TRBV29-1 combines with J gene TRBJ2-2, with D tentatively TRBD2 (5 bases). The sequence came from an adult in good health. CDR3 DNA: TGCAGCGTCGTCGGGGTCGACGGGTTTACCGGGGAGCTGTTTTTT. It encodes CSVVGVDGFTGELFF.